Each of the 28 T cell receptor beta chains below was sequenced from the same sample in a study of blood T cell repertoires in COVID-19. The repertoire was sequenced with immunoSEQ multiplex PCR; TCRdb's copy has only in-frame clones and lacks some. The sample has about 270,000 clones, 85% to 90% seen once. Material: PBMCs or T cells enriched from blood (not recorded which). Receptors originate from a woman aged 18-29 years who had recovered from COVID-19.

The chain carries TRBV9 and TRBJ1-2; unclear D gene. The CDR3 runs to 14 residues. Germline CDR1 SGDLS, CDR2 YYNGEE. Trimming shortened V by 3 bases and J by 8 bases, and 17 bases separated the two germline ends. This CDR3 is CASSATSGSRGYTF. The CDR3 DNA reads as TGTGCCAGCAGCGCCACGTCGGGTTCCCGAGGCTACACCTTC.

This clone appeared a few times. V and J are TRBV2 and TRBJ2-7; D remains unclear. Between the trimmed V and J ends, which lost 2 bases and 7 bases, there was a span of 15 bases. The CDR3 runs to 14 residues. Per the germline V gene, CDR1 is SNHLY and CDR2 is FYNNEI. CDR3 nucleotides: TGTGCCAGCAGTGAATTCGGAGCAAGAAGGGAGCAGTACTTC. Amino acid sequence: CASSEFGARREQYF.

The chain links TRBV7-6 to TRBJ1-5, with TRBD1 matching over 7 bases. With 9 bases clipped from V and 1 base from J, the junction kept 12 bases outside the gene matches. Germline V gives CDR1 SGHVS, CDR2 FNYEAQ. This CDR3 spans 16 amino acids. The CDR3 nucleotides are TGTGCCAGTGAGGGACAGAACATAAGGAGCAATCAGCCCCAGCATTTT. It yields the protein CASEGQNIRSNQPQHF.

This rearrangement joins TRBV11-2 to TRBJ1-2; 9 nucleotides align to TRBD1. V dropped 2 bases and J dropped 4; count of bases not matched to a gene: 8. The germline V gene has CDR1 SGHAT and CDR2 FQNNGV. This CDR3 has 16 amino acids. The CDR3 reads CASSLSLQGARYGYTF. CDR3 in DNA: TGTGCCAGCAGCTTATCCCTACAGGGGGCACGCTATGGCTACACCTTC. The complete variable domain, with remaining parts taken from reference TRBV11-2 and TRBJ1-2, reads EAGVAQSPRYKIIEKRQSVAFWCNPISGHATLYWYQQILGQGPKLLIQFQNNGVVDDSQLPKDRFSAERLKGVDSTLKIQPAKLEDSAVYLCASSLSLQGARYGYTFGSGTRLTVV.

This clone was recorded a few times. The V gene is TRBV10-1, the J gene TRBJ1-1; TRBD1 matches 7 bases. The germline gives CDR1 WNHNN, CDR2 SYGVQD (reference sequence). CDR3 length equals 15 residues. V gave up 2 bases and J gave up 0 bases; unmatched junction bases: 3. CDR3 in amino acids: CASSEGQALNTEAFF. The CDR3 region has the DNA TGCGCCAGCAGTGAGGGACAGGCCTTGAACACTGAAGCTTTCTTT.

This clone was detected a few times. The same CDR3 can be traced to other DNA sequences in this sample. The J gene is TRBJ2-7, the V gene TRBV27, with D perhaps TRBD1 (6 bases). V lost 5 bases to trimming and J lost 4 bases, with 12 bases between them. Germline lookup yields CDR1 MNHEY and CDR2 SMNVEV (reference sequence). CDR3 length equals 13 residues. The CDR3 loop reads CASSLQGTYEQYF. The CDR3 DNA follows: TGTGCCAGCAGTCTACAGGGTACGTACGAGCAGTACTTC.

This sequence joins TRBV4-1 and TRBJ2-5, with 10 bases fitting TRBD2. CDR1 is MGHRA, CDR2 YSYEKL, per germline. J lost 5 bases, V lost 4 bases, and 7 bases had no gene match. The CDR3 loop spans 15 amino acids. DNA for the CDR3: TGCGCCAGCAGCCCCCTAGCGGGGGTTGGGGAGACCCAGTACTTC. Translated, it gives CASSPLAGVGETQYF.

This clone was seen only a few times. Other DNA sequences from this sample encode an identical CDR3 as well. The gene calls are TRBV3-1 (or the pseudogene TRBV3-2) and TRBJ1-3, with D uncertain. Germline V gives CDR1 LGHDT, CDR2 YNNKEL (reference sequence). CDR3 length: 13 amino acids. Deletions cut 3 bases from V and 4 bases from J, with 7 bases between. This chain's CDR3 is CASSQGQGNTIYF. Written as DNA, the CDR3 is TGTGCCAGCAGCCAGGGCCAGGGAAACACCATATATTTT.

V is TRBV5-5 and J is TRBJ1-5; D remains unclear. Per the germline V gene, CDR1 is SGHKS and CDR2 is YYEKEE (reference sequence). V was pared by 6 bases and J by 9 bases, with 13 bases between. This CDR3 spans 12 amino acids. The CDR3: CASNRNGGPQHF. CDR3 DNA sequence: TGTGCCAGCAACCGTAATGGAGGGCCCCAGCATTTT.

The rearrangement uses TRBV4-1 and TRBJ2-7; 9 positions match TRBD2. CDR1 and CDR2 from the germline V gene are MGHRA and YSYEKL. The CDR3 runs to 15 residues. The V gene end was trimmed by 1 base and the J gene end by 0 bases; junction bases not matched to a gene: 1. CDR3 in amino acids: CASSQGLADSYEQYF. CDR3 nucleotides: TGCGCCAGCAGCCAAGGACTAGCGGACTCCTACGAGCAGTACTTC.

J is TRBJ2-2 and V is TRBV30; TRBD2 matches 10 bases. The CDR3 has 15 residues. Germline V lookup: CDR1 GTSNPN, CDR2 SVGIG (reference sequence). V gave up 6 bases and J gave up 2 bases; unmatched junction bases: 6. As DNA, the CDR3 is TGTGCCTGTTCTAGCGGGGGACTAAACACCGGGGAGCTGTTTTTT. Protein sequence: CACSSGGLNTGELFF.

The chain recombines TRBV28 with TRBJ2-3; D remains ambiguous. Germline-derived CDR1 and CDR2 are MDHEN and SYDVKM. The CDR3 consists of 17 residues. With 0 bases removed from V and 2 bases from J, the gap between germline ends came to 15 bases. CDR3 DNA sequence: TGTGCCAGCAGTTTATGGGGCACCCCACCCCACACAGATACGCAGTATTTT. As protein: CASSLWGTPPHTDTQYF.

The V and J genes are TRBV10-3 and TRBJ2-7; tentatively, D is TRBD2 (7 bases). Looked up from germline, CDR1 is ENHRY and CDR2 is SYGVKD. With 10 bases removed from V and 5 bases from J, the gap between germline ends came to 15 bases. The CDR3 has 12 amino acids. The CDR3 loop reads CATGGQLNEQYF. The CDR3 nucleotides read TGTGCCACGGGAGGACAGCTCAACGAGCAGTACTTC.

The V and J genes are TRBV7-8 and TRBJ1-1; D remains unclear. The germline V gene encodes CDR1 SGHVS and CDR2 FQNEAQ. The CDR3 is 12 amino acids. Trimming cost V 7 bases and J 1 base, with 7 bases left between them. DNA of the CDR3: TGTGCCAGCAAACAGTCGAACACTGAAGCTTTCTTT. Amino acid sequence: CASKQSNTEAFF.

V usage is TRBV10-1 and J usage is TRBJ1-1, with D perhaps TRBD1 (6 bases). CDR1 is WNHNN and CDR2 is SYGVQD in the germline V gene (reference sequence). The CDR3 consists of 15 residues. Trimming left V 1 base short and J 6 bases short, with 15 bases between. For the CDR3, the DNA is TGCGCCAGCAGTGAGTATGGCAGGGGTATAGCTGAAGCTTTCTTT. Its protein is CASSEYGRGIAEAFF.

The chain joins TRBV15 to TRBJ1-6; 9 bases align to TRBD1. This CDR3 contains 14 residues. The J segment lost 19 bases and the V segment lost 0 bases, leaving 10 bases of the junction unmatched. Germline CDR1 is LNHNV and CDR2 is YYDKDF (reference sequence). The CDR3 here is CATSRDVGDRVIHF. Here the CDR3 DNA reads TGTGCCACCAGCAGAGATGTTGGGGACAGGGTAATTCACTTT. The variable domain in full, completed from reference TRBV15 and TRBJ1-6, reads DAMVIQNPRYQVTQFGKPVTLSCSQTLNHNVMYWYQQKSSQAPKLLFHYYDKDFNNEADTPDNFQSRRPNTSFCFLDIRSPGLGDTAMYLCATSRDVGDRVIHFGNGTRLTVT.

The chain recombines TRBV27 with TRBJ1-6; D remains unclear. Germline-derived CDR1 and CDR2 are MNHEY and SMNVEV (reference sequence). V was clipped by 0 bases and J by 0 bases, with 15 bases between them. This CDR3 region has 19 residues. CDR3 loop: CASSLSPLQSLSYNSPLHF. The CDR3 nucleotides read TGTGCCAGCAGTTTATCGCCTCTGCAAAGCCTCTCCTATAATTCACCCCTCCACTTT.

This chain links TRBV12-3 or TRBV12-4 with TRBJ2-3, with a tentative D call TRBD1 (5 bases). This CDR3 has 13 residues. V gave up 6 bases and J gave up 4 bases, with 11 bases separating them. The CDR3 DNA sequence: TGTGCCAGCAGGTATCAGGGATCAGATACGCAGTATTTT. Translated, it gives CASRYQGSDTQYF.

V and J are TRBV6-1 and TRBJ2-1, with D perhaps TRBD1 (7 bases). This CDR3 contains 14 residues. V was cut by 0 bases and J by 8 bases, with 11 bases left in between. The germline CDR1 and CDR2 sequences are MNHNS and SASEGT. The CDR3 DNA is TGTGCCAGCAGTGAAGCGGACAGGAGGGATGAGCAGTTCTTC. Its protein product is CASSEADRRDEQFF.

As regards this clone: The sample carries other DNA sequences with the same CDR3. This chain uses TRBV11-2 with TRBJ1-5, with D perhaps matching TRBD1 (5 bases). Trimming took 1 base from V and 5 from J, leaving 6 bases between them. The CDR3 spans 13 residues. Germline V gene lookup returns CDR1 SGHAT and CDR2 FQNNGV. The CDR3 DNA sequence: TGTGCCAGCAGCTTAGGCAGGGATCAGCCCCAGCATTTT. Translating it yields CASSLGRDQPQHF.

The chain employs TRBV5-4 and TRBJ1-2; 9 bases are a match to TRBD1. This CDR3 is built from 14 residues. CDR1 and CDR2 (germline): SGHNT, YYREEE (reference sequence). Trimming cost V 4 bases and J 2 bases; bases outside gene matches: 3. This CDR3 is CASSITGGNYGYTF. DNA of the CDR3: TGTGCCAGCAGCATTACAGGGGGCAACTATGGCTACACCTTC.

This clone came up a few times. Other DNA sequences in this sample translate to the same CDR3. The V and J genes are TRBV29-1 and TRBJ1-3; D gene ambiguous. Trimming shortened V by 4 bases and J by 0 bases, and 7 bases separated the two germline ends. CDR3 size: 13 residues. CDR1 and CDR2 (germline): SQVTM, ANQGSEA. The CDR3 DNA reads as TGCAGCGTTGGCCCGAGCTCTGGAAACACCATATATTTT. Its translation is CSVGPSSGNTIYF.

A single count supports this clone. This chain connects TRBV5-5 to TRBJ2-7, with D possibly matching TRBD1 (6 bases). The V and J ends lost 0 bases and 6 bases respectively, with 13 bases between them. The CDR3 loop spans 14 amino acids. CDR1 and CDR2 from the germline V gene are SGHKS and YYEKEE (reference sequence). The CDR3 loop reads CASSLGQAYLEQYF. The DNA for the CDR3 is TGTGCCAGCAGCTTGGGACAGGCTTATCTCGAGCAGTACTTC. The whole variable domain, remainder taken from reference TRBV5-5 and TRBJ2-7, is DAGVTQSPTHLIKTRGQQVTLRCSPISGHKSVSWYQQVLGQGPQFIFQYYEKEERGRGNFPDRFSARQFPNYSSELNVNALLLGDSALYLCASSLGQAYLEQYFGPGTRLTVT.

This chain uses TRBV11-3 with TRBJ2-7; 8 nucleotides match TRBD1. The CDR3 sequence is 16 residues long. The germline gives CDR1 SGHNT, CDR2 YENEEA. V was clipped by 1 base and J by 3 bases; unmatched bases: 8. In DNA, the CDR3 is TGTGCCAGCAGCTTAGGTGGCCCGGGGACAGGCTACGAGCAGTACTTC. Its protein product is CASSLGGPGTGYEQYF.

The rearrangement links TRBV11-3 to TRBJ2-1, with a weak D call TRBD2 (5 bases). The germline V and J ends were trimmed by 5 bases and 0 bases, with 14 bases remaining between them. The CDR3 runs to 16 residues. Germline values: CDR1 SGHNT, CDR2 YENEEA. In DNA form, the CDR3 reads TGTGCCAGCAGCCCCGGACTCCACAGCTCCTACAATGAGCAGTTCTTC. This codes for CASSPGLHSSYNEQFF.

The chain links TRBV11-3 to TRBJ1-5, with D hard to call. The germline gives CDR1 SGHNT, CDR2 YENEEA. The CDR3 extends over 20 amino acids. Trimming removed 5 bases from V and 0 bases from J, with 26 bases in between. DNA of the CDR3: TGTGCCAGCAGCCCCCGACGGTCCGAGGGTCCCCACCATAGCAATCAGCCCCAGCATTTT. It codes for CASSPRRSEGPHHSNQPQHF.

The chain uses TRBV28 and TRBJ1-1; 7 bases map to TRBD1. Germline V gene sequence: CDR1 MDHEN, CDR2 SYDVKM. The CDR3 is 16 residues long. V trimming: 3 bases; J trimming: 1 base; junction bases outside the gene matches: 8. The CDR3 DNA reads as TGTGCCAGCAGTTTGGGAGGAGGGGGCCGGAACACTGAAGCTTTCTTT. This gives the protein CASSLGGGGRNTEAFF.

The rearrangement uses TRBV6-5 and TRBJ2-7; TRBD2 agrees at 9 bases. The CDR3 totals 15 residues. In germline, CDR1 is MNHEY, CDR2 SVGAGI. After removal of 7 bases from V and 0 bases from J, the junction contained 7 bases not matched to a gene. CDR3: CASNPTSGNSYEQYF. The CDR3, as DNA: TGTGCCAGCAACCCGACTAGCGGAAACTCCTACGAGCAGTACTTC.